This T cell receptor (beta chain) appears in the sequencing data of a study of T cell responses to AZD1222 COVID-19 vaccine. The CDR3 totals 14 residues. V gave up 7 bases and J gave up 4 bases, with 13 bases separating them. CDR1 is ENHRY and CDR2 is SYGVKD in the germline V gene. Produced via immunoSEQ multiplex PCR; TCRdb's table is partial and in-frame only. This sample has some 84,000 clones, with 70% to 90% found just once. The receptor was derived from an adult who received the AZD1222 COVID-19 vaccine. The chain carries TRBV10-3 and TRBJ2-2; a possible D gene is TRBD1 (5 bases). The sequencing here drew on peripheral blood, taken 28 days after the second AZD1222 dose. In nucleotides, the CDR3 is TGTGCCATCAAGGGAACAGGTGGCACCGGGGAGCTGTTTTTT. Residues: CAIKGTGGTGELFF.